This paragraph covers one T cell receptor beta chain sequence. This specimen belongs to a study of T cell clones after liver transplantation. Study in general: As an antigen-independent comparator, third-party-reactive TCRbeta sequences came from pre-transplant mixed lymphocyte reactions. At least one year of complete immunosuppression withdrawal without enzymes over twice normal defined tolerance. Draws occurred before transplant, before withdrawal, and after complete or failed withdrawal.

Assay: immunoSEQ multiplex PCR; the TCRdb copy retains only in-frame clones and omits some. The sample includes some 120,000 clones, less than 95% of them seen just once. This CDR3 has 15 residues. Germline V gene sequence: CDR1 MNHNS, CDR2 SASEGT. V gave up 10 bases and J gave up 5 bases; unmatched junction bases: 10. Material: CD4+ T cells from blood, obtained 12 months after liver transplant. The chain has TRBV6-1 and TRBJ2-2, with 10 bases lining up with TRBD2. The clonotype comes from a human patient who received a liver transplant. Among the T cells, some may be from the graft donor. The CDR3 nucleotides read TGTGCCACTCCCCAACTAGCGGGACGAACCGGGGAGCTGTTTTTT. As protein: CATPQLAGRTGELFF.